The present TCR beta chain was sequenced within a study of blood T cell repertoires in COVID-19. Study at large: Some COVID-19 samples were acute and others convalescent; all came from the United States, Italy and Spain. In each case, the material was cDNA or gDNA derived from T cells, B-cell-depleted T cells, or PBMCs.

Germline V lookup: CDR1 SGHTA, CDR2 FQGNSA. This CDR3 region has 13 residues. V lost 1 base and J lost 5, with 7 bases in between. Seattle's enrolled individuals joined amid active infection and were then monitored longitudinally. The authors' processing: Scientists estimated how many nucleated cells there were by amplifying reference gene primers. TCRdb keeps only in-frame clones here, not all; method: immunoSEQ multiplex PCR. V and J calls and clone size are as listed in that table; D and trimming were resolved from the DNA. Altogether about 120,000 clones are present, 90% being singletons, with the ten largest covering 3.8%.

This chain joins TRBV7-2 and TRBJ2-3; D is uncertain. The sequence was collected from a woman aged 55-70 years with COVID-19, enrolled during active disease. Sample: peripheral blood. CDR3 DNA: TGTGCCAGCAGCTTAGATTGGAGAGATACGCAGTATTTT. Residues: CASSLDWRDTQYF.